This passage covers 8 T cell receptor beta chains from one sample sequenced in a study of blood T cell repertoires in COVID-19. Here immunoSEQ multiplex PCR was the method, and the copy in TCRdb shows in-frame clones only, minus some. The sample consists of about 400,000 clones, around nine tenths of them appearing once. Input material: PBMCs or T cells enriched from blood (not recorded which). Receptor source: a woman aged 45 to 65 who had recovered from COVID-19.

V gene TRBV12-3 or TRBV12-4 combines with J gene TRBJ1-1; 8 bases match TRBD1. V gave up 6 bases and J gave up 3 bases; unmatched junction bases: 3. The CDR3 sequence is 13 residues long. CDR3 region: CASRGQGHTEAFF. The CDR3 DNA reads TGTGCCAGCAGAGGACAGGGCCACACTGAAGCTTTCTTT.

The chain couples TRBV4-1 to TRBJ1-6; tentatively, D is TRBD1 (5 bases). The germline CDR1 and CDR2 sequences are MGHRA and YSYEKL. This CDR3 spans 17 amino acids. Trimming removed 0 bases at V and 9 bases at J, with 18 bases between. The CDR3 DNA follows: TGCGCCAGCAGCCAAGATTTCCAGGGAATAACGAGTTCACCCCTCCACTTT. This translates into CASSQDFQGITSSPLHF.

The chain joins TRBV27 to TRBJ2-3, with D possibly being TRBD1 (5 bases). V lost 4 bases and J lost 6, with 23 bases in between. The CDR3 runs to 17 residues. Germline CDR1 and CDR2: MNHEY and SMNVEV (reference sequence). CDR3: CASSSYEGWDPGDTQYF. CDR3 nucleotide sequence: TGTGCCAGCAGTTCATATGAAGGGTGGGATCCAGGGGATACGCAGTATTTT.

This rearrangement joins TRBV11-3 to TRBJ2-5, with D perhaps matching TRBD2 (5 bases). The CDR3 length is 13 residues. Germline V CDR1 and CDR2: SGHNT, YENEEA. V lost 1 base and J 3 bases, leaving 6 bases between the germline ends. CDR3 DNA sequence: TGTGCCAGCAGCTTAGCCGGGAAAGAGACCCAGTACTTC. Amino acids: CASSLAGKETQYF.

This rearrangement joins TRBV4-1 to TRBJ1-6, with D perhaps matching TRBD1 (6 bases). Germline CDR1 and CDR2: MGHRA and YSYEKL. V lost 3 bases and J 6 bases, leaving 12 bases between the germline ends. The CDR3 has 15 residues. The CDR3 nucleotides read TGCGCCAGCAGCCACTACAGGGAGCTTAATTCACCCCTCCACTTT. Its translation is CASSHYRELNSPLHF.

This rearrangement joins TRBV6-1 to TRBJ2-7; tentatively, D is TRBD1 (6 bases). The CDR3 contains 15 residues. Germline CDR1 is MNHNS and CDR2 is SASEGT. Between the trimmed V and J ends, which lost 0 bases and 2 bases, there was a span of 11 bases. CDR3 nucleotide sequence: TGTGCCAGCAGTGAAGCTGGGACAAACCCCTACGAGCAGTACTTC. This codes for CASSEAGTNPYEQYF.

The chain is built from TRBV13 and TRBJ1-3; no reliable D call. The CDR3 is 13 residues long. The ends were cut back, 0 bases at V and 8 bases at J, with 8 bases in the middle. From germline, CDR1 is PRHDT and CDR2 FYEKMQ (reference sequence). As DNA, the CDR3 is TGTGCCAGCAGCTTAGGACCGCGGCACACCATATATTTT. It encodes CASSLGPRHTIYF.

The chain employs TRBV27 and TRBJ2-7; no definite D call. CDR3 length equals 11 residues. Trimming removed 5 bases at V and 3 bases at J, with 5 bases between. The germline CDR1 and CDR2 sequences are MNHEY and SMNVEV (reference sequence). The CDR3 loop is CASSPGYEQYF. DNA for the CDR3: TGTGCCAGCAGTCCGGGCTACGAGCAGTACTTC.